A single sample is the source of the 27 T cell receptor beta chains below, sequenced in a study of T cells after yellow fever vaccination. Using its own MiXCR run on the 5' RACE reads, TCRdb lists one record per CDR3 protein. The table records about 160,000 distinct CDR3 sequences, 6% to 7.5% of them present only once. The sequencing used CD4+ T cells sorted from PBMCs, collected 5 to 6 days after the first yellow fever vaccination. These receptors were obtained from a young man who received the YFV17D yellow fever vaccine.

This clonotype was observed at least ten times. This chain joins TRBV6-1 and TRBJ2-7, with D possibly matching TRBD1 (6 bases). The length of the CDR3 is 12 residues. Germline CDR1 reads MNHNS; CDR2 reads SASEGT. With 6 bases removed from V and 2 bases from J, the gap between germline ends came to 8 bases. The DNA of the CDR3 is TGTGCCAGCAGGGGACAAACCTACGAGCAGTACTTC. Protein: CASRGQTYEQYF.

Ten or more counts support this clonotype. The chain joins TRBV6-5 to TRBJ2-1, with D perhaps matching TRBD2 (6 bases). The CDR3 has 17 amino acids. V lost 0 bases and J 6 bases, leaving 18 bases between the germline ends. Germline V gives CDR1 MNHEY, CDR2 SVGAGI. The CDR3 bases are TGTGCCAGCAGTTACTCCCTGCGGGGATTGAGGCTCAATGAGCAGTTCTTC. It specifies CASSYSLRGLRLNEQFF.

This clonotype was picked up many times. The rearrangement joins TRBV7-9 to TRBJ1-6; D remains unclear. V was pared by 1 base and J by 8 bases, with 9 bases between. The CDR3 length is 14 residues. Germline loops: CDR1 SEHNR, CDR2 FQNEAQ (reference sequence). The CDR3 DNA reads as TGTGCCAGCAGCTTAGAAGGCGGTGATTCACCCCTCCACTTT. Amino acid sequence: CASSLEGGDSPLHF.

The chain couples TRBV7-6 to TRBJ2-7, with D tentatively TRBD1 (6 bases). CDR1 is SGHVS and CDR2 is FNYEAQ in the germline V gene. V gave up 5 bases and J gave up 0 bases, with 14 bases separating them. There are 15 residues in the CDR3. The CDR3: CASSHPGTRSYEQYF. CDR3 bases: TGTGCCAGCAGCCACCCCGGGACACGCTCCTACGAGCAGTACTTC.

This sequence joins TRBV27 and TRBJ2-7; D is unresolved. The CDR3 contains 16 residues. Germline lookup yields CDR1 MNHEY and CDR2 SMNVEV (reference sequence). Trimming left V 0 bases short and J 0 bases short, with 12 bases between. CDR3 nucleotides: TGTGCCAGCAGTTTATCGAACGTCCACATCTCCTACGAGCAGTACTTC. It codes for CASSLSNVHISYEQYF.

This clonotype was recorded many times. The chain carries TRBV7-3 and TRBJ2-5; D remains ambiguous. The ends were cut back, 1 base at V and 5 bases at J, with 11 bases in the middle. Per the germline V gene, CDR1 is SGHTA and CDR2 is FQGTGA. The CDR3 runs 14 residues. In DNA form, the CDR3 reads TGTGCCAGCAGCTTAAATACGGGTACGGAGACCCAGTACTTC. It specifies CASSLNTGTETQYF.

This clonotype appeared many times. The genes are TRBV4-1 and TRBJ2-1; 8 positions agree with TRBD2. The CDR3 covers 14 residues. V lost 3 bases to trimming and J lost 7 bases; unmatched junction nucleotides: 5. Germline values: CDR1 MGHRA, CDR2 YSYEKL. The CDR3 spells CASSHRSGGNEQFF. The DNA of the CDR3 is TGCGCCAGCAGCCATAGGTCGGGAGGGAATGAGCAGTTCTTC.

This clonotype was counted ten times or more. This chain links TRBV7-8 with TRBJ2-5, with 9 bases that match TRBD2. Germline trimming cut 3 bases from V and 2 bases from J; bases unmatched to any gene: 7. Germline V gene lookup returns CDR1 SGHVS and CDR2 FQNEAQ. CDR3 length: 16 amino acids. The CDR3 region is CASSFSTSGRQETQYF. The DNA of the CDR3 is TGTGCCAGCAGCTTTTCAACTAGCGGGCGTCAAGAGACCCAGTACTTC.

This clonotype was recorded many times. The V call is TRBV4-1, the J call TRBJ1-2; 8 bases are a match to TRBD1. CDR3 size: 15 residues. Germline lookup yields CDR1 MGHRA and CDR2 YSYEKL. J was trimmed by 2 bases and V by 4 bases; bases with no gene match: 6. The CDR3 protein is CASSPGQGRNYGYTF. The CDR3 DNA follows: TGCGCCAGCAGCCCTGGACAGGGACGAAACTATGGCTACACCTTC.

This clonotype appeared a few times. The chain carries TRBV12-3 or TRBV12-4 and TRBJ1-2; possibly TRBD1 for D (5 bases). The CDR3 is 13 residues long. Trimming removed 6 bases at V and 3 bases at J, with 11 bases between. The CDR3 reads CASSRGGDYGYTF. Here the CDR3 DNA reads TGTGCCAGCAGCCGGGGAGGGGACTATGGCTACACCTTC.

This clonotype has at least ten counts. The genes are TRBV19 and TRBJ2-2, with a tentative D call TRBD2 (5 bases). This CDR3 has 15 residues. CDR1 LNHDA and CDR2 SQIVND come from the germline V gene (reference sequence). V shed 8 bases and J shed 6 bases, with 19 bases lying between them. In nucleotides, the CDR3 is TGTGCCAGTTCACACCCAACGGGATTTCCCGGGGAGCTGTTTTTT. It codes for CASSHPTGFPGELFF.

This clonotype has just a few counts. The rearrangement links TRBV19 to TRBJ2-1, with TRBD2 identical over 9 bases. Germline V gene lookup returns CDR1 LNHDA and CDR2 SQIVND (reference sequence). Losses at the gene ends were 6 bases for V and 8 bases for J; bases not matched to a gene: 11. The CDR3 has 15 amino acids. CDR3 sequence: CASSPPRRGGHEQFF. DNA for the CDR3: TGTGCCAGTAGCCCACCTCGGCGGGGGGGACATGAGCAGTTCTTC.

This clonotype was counted only a few times. V gene TRBV7-9 combines with J gene TRBJ1-2; TRBD1 is a possible D gene (6 bases). CDR1 SEHNR and CDR2 FQNEAQ come from the germline V gene (reference sequence). V gave up 4 bases and J gave up 4 bases, with 16 bases separating them. This CDR3 contains 15 residues. DNA for the CDR3: TGTGCCAGCAGCTCCGAGGACCAGGGGAGCTATGGCTACACCTTC. Its translation is CASSSEDQGSYGYTF.

This clonotype has a handful of counts. The chain has TRBV7-9 and TRBJ1-6; 7 bases align to TRBD1. The CDR3 extends over 15 amino acids. Germline loops: CDR1 SEHNR, CDR2 FQNEAQ (reference sequence). V dropped 3 bases and J dropped 6; count of bases not matched to a gene: 5. DNA for the CDR3: TGTGCCAGCAGCTTTTCGGGACAGCGTAATTCACCCCTCCACTTT. The encoded protein is CASSFSGQRNSPLHF.

At least ten counts were recorded for this clonotype. The rearrangement joins TRBV7-2 to TRBJ1-4; weak D call: TRBD1 (6 bases). The CDR3 is 14 amino acids. V gave up 5 bases and J gave up 7 bases, with 14 bases separating them. The germline gives CDR1 SGHTA, CDR2 FQGNSA. Here the CDR3 DNA reads TGTGCCAGCAGCGTACAGGGTCTAAGTGAAAAACTGTTTTTT. Protein: CASSVQGLSEKLFF. The full variable domain, completed using reference TRBV7-2 and TRBJ1-4, is GAGVSQSPSNKVTEKGKDVELRCDPISGHTALYWYRQSLGQGLEFLIYFQGNSAPDKSGLPSDRFSAERTGGSVSTLTIQRTQQEDSAVYLCASSVQGLSEKLFFGSGTQLSVL.

In this sample, this clonotype turned up many times. The chain links TRBV6-1 to TRBJ2-4, with TRBD1 matching 7 bases. The trim removed 6 bases at V and 0 bases at J, leaving 8 bases unmatched. The CDR3 extends over 16 amino acids. CDR1 is MNHNS, CDR2 SASEGT, per germline. The CDR3 spells CASRTTGDVAKNIQYF. CDR3 nucleotides: TGTGCCAGCAGAACTACAGGGGATGTAGCCAAAAACATTCAGTACTTC.

The rearrangement links TRBV27 to TRBJ2-1, with 9 bases lining up with TRBD1. The ends lost 9 bases at V and 8 bases at J; junction bases unmatched: 11. This CDR3 comprises 14 residues. The germline V gene encodes CDR1 MNHEY and CDR2 SMNVEV (reference sequence). The CDR3 loop reads CARSLWTGAHEQFF. CDR3 DNA sequence: TGTGCCAGAAGTCTTTGGACAGGGGCGCATGAGCAGTTCTTC.

This clonotype was seen ten or more times. The J gene is TRBJ1-5, the V gene TRBV12-3 or TRBV12-4; possible D gene TRBD1, 6 bases. With 5 bases removed from V and 0 bases from J, the gap between germline ends came to 14 bases. CDR3 length equals 16 residues. The CDR3 DNA is TGTGCCAGCAGTACCCGGACAGTAAATAGCAATCAGCCCCAGCATTTT. Translated, it gives CASSTRTVNSNQPQHF.

The sample holds a few counts of this clonotype. The chain is built from TRBV6-1 and TRBJ2-5, with D perhaps TRBD1 or TRBD2 (7 bases each). CDR1 and CDR2 (germline): MNHNS, SASEGT. Trimming cost V 3 bases and J 2 bases, with 22 bases left between them. This CDR3 is 18 amino acids long. CDR3 sequence: CASSEGRLRGGIQETQYF. The CDR3 DNA reads as TGTGCCAGCAGTGAGGGACGACTCAGGGGGGGGATACAAGAGACCCAGTACTTC.

Details on this clonotype: A much larger clonotype is one base distant, so this may be a read error. In DNA, the CDR3 is TGTACCAGCAGTTACAGGCAGACGAACACCGGGGAGCTGTTTTTT. As protein: CTSSYRQTNTGELFF. The chain has TRBV6-5 and TRBJ2-2, with D perhaps matching TRBD1 (5 bases). Germline V CDR1 and CDR2: MNHEY, SVGAGI. The CDR3 is made up of 15 amino acids.

This clonotype occurred many times. The V call is TRBV5-1, the J call TRBJ2-7; the D is unclear. Germline-derived CDR1 and CDR2 are SGHRS and YFSETQ. The CDR3 consists of 15 residues. V dropped 0 bases and J dropped 3 bases, with 13 bases sitting between them. Here the CDR3 reads CASSLADAELYEQYF. In nucleotides, the CDR3 is TGCGCCAGCAGCTTGGCGGACGCCGAACTCTACGAGCAGTACTTC.

This clonotype was observed many times. The chain carries TRBV24-1 and TRBJ2-3; D perhaps matches TRBD1 (7 bases). The CDR3 runs 15 residues. V gave up 1 base and J gave up 6 bases, with 13 bases separating them. The V gene's germline CDR1 is KGHDR and CDR2 SFDVKD. CDR3 protein: CATSDFRQGGDTQYF. The DNA for the CDR3 is TGTGCCACCAGTGATTTTCGGCAGGGGGGTGATACGCAGTATTTT.

At least ten counts were recorded for this clonotype. The gene calls are TRBV4-2 and TRBJ2-3; the D is unclear. Trimming shortened V by 2 bases and J by 4 bases, and 7 bases separated the two germline ends. In germline, CDR1 is LGHNA, CDR2 YNFKEQ. The CDR3 totals 13 residues. DNA of the CDR3: TGTGCCAGCAGCCAATTCCGGGCAGATACGCAGTATTTT. It codes for CASSQFRADTQYF.

This clonotype was counted many times. At one of its ends the junction is not consistent with the germline gene, which may arise from a read error. The genes are TRBV5-1 and TRBJ1-1; 7 bases are shared with TRBD1. The V gene's germline CDR1 is SGHRS and CDR2 YFSETQ. This CDR3 comprises 14 residues. CDR3 bases: TGTGCCAGCAGCTTGGGGACAGCGAACACTGAAGCTTTCTTT. Translating gives CASSLGTANTEAFF.

There are many counts of this clonotype. The CDR3 reads CASSWRETQYF. The CDR3 bases are TGTGCCAGCAGCTGGCGGGAGACCCAGTACTTC. The chain couples TRBV5-6 to TRBJ2-5; no clear D gene. The germline V gene encodes CDR1 SGHDT and CDR2 YYEEEE. The CDR3 length is 11 residues. V gave up 3 bases and J gave up 5 bases, with 5 bases separating them.

The genes are TRBV28 and TRBJ2-1; 14 positions match TRBD2. There are 15 residues in the CDR3. The junction had 5 bases not matched to a gene; V was cut back by 7 bases and J by 6 bases. CDR1 MDHEN and CDR2 SYDVKM come from the germline V gene. The DNA of the CDR3 is TGTGCCAGCACCCCCGGGACTAGCGGGGGCAATGAGCAGTTCTTC. It translates to CASTPGTSGGNEQFF.

This chain links TRBV7-2 with TRBJ1-4; a weak D match, TRBD1 (6 bases). Germline CDR1 and CDR2: SGHTA and FQGNSA. The CDR3 loop spans 14 amino acids. Trimming pared 5 bases from V and 4 bases from J, leaving 11 bases between. The CDR3 DNA is TGTGCCAGCAGCCGCACAGGGAATAATGAAAAACTGTTTTTT. Residues: CASSRTGNNEKLFF.